The clone carrying this T cell receptor beta chain has a handful of counts. Its antigen is as yet unknown. The data originate from a study of post-analysis software for immune sequencing data. Prepared libraries of TCR beta cDNA carried unique molecular identifiers. Via MiXCR, TCRdb re-called the PCR reads, giving one row per CDR3 protein. The sample lists fewer than 700,000 distinct CDR3 sequences, around 40% seen once, with more than 1.5% in the top ten. Whole-study results and caveats: Patients carried five TRBV segments more frequently than controls did, and TRBV5-6, TRBV5-1 and TRBV20-1 were among them.

Germline lookup yields CDR1 DFQATT and CDR2 SNEGSKA (reference sequence). V was clipped by 1 base and J by 4 bases, with 14 bases between them. The CDR3 totals 15 residues. Specimen: blood. This TCR was recovered from a girl aged 5 to 17 with multiple sclerosis. The chain carries TRBV20-1 and TRBJ1-5; no firm D call. The CDR3 sequence: CSARVGSDSNQPQHF. DNA for the CDR3: TGCAGTGCTAGAGTGGGGTCAGATTCTAATCAGCCCCAGCATTTT.